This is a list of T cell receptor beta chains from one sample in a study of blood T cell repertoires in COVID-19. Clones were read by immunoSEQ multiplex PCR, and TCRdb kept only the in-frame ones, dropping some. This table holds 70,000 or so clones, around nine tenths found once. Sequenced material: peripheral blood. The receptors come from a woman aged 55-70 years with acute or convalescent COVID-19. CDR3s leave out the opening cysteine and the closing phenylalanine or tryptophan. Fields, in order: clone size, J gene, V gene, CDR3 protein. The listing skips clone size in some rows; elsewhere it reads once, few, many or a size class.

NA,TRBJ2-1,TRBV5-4,ASSAGQGPYNEQF
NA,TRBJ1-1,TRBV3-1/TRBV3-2,ASSQGRGAEAF
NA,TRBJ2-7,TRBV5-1,ASSLIDSYEQY
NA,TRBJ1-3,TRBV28,ASSFRGRLSGNTIY
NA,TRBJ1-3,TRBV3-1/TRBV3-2,ASSPTGDSGNTIY
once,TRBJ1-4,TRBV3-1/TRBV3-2,ASRQGTGNEKLF
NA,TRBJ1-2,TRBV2,ASKRGTNYGYT
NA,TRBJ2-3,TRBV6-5,ASYRTARGTDTQY
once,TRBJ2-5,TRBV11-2,ASSLERGGTQY
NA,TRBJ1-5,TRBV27,ASSLSRDQPQH
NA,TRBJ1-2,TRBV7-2,ASSLVPLRIGYT
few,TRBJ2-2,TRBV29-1,SVTSGGAGELF
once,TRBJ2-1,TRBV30,AWSATSQTLNEQF
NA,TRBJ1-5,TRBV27,ASSLYPPSQGVNQPQH
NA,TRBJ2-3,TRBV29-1,SVGGEDTQY
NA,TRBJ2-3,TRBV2,ASSGGTGSFADTQY
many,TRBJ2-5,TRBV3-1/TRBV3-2,ASSSWGGAQETQY
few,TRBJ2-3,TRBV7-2,ASSRSGANTDTQY
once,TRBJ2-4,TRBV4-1,ASSPQMVEDIQY
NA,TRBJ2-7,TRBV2,ASREGPPDEQY
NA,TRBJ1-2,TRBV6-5,ASSFASVYGYT
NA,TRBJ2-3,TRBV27,ARTQGGADTQY
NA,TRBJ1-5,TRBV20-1,SASNGAGQPQH
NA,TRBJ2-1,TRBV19,ASSTASDTAEQF
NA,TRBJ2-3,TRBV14,ASSQFSGRGYTDTQY
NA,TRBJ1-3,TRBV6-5,ASRAPGTGNTIY
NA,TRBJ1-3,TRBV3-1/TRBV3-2,ASGTVSGNTIY
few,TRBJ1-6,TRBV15,ATSRAGLPLH
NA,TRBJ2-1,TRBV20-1,SASVGQGTDEQF
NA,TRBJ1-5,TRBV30,AWSYGTDSNQPQH
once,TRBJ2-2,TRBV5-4,ASSLLAGAPGELF
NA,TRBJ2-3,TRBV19,ASSIDGGEYATDTQY
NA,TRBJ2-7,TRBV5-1,ASSLVPGVMDEQY
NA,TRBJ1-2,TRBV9,ASSRTQGAQGYT